This T cell receptor beta chain stems from a study of CD8 T cells in ankylosing spondylitis (dated by TCRdb to about 2017). Background on the whole study: The study set out to find disease-linked TCR variants by profiling T cell receptor beta repertoires in ankylosing spondylitis patients and healthy donors. Peripheral blood was sampled, and synovial fluid was also collected from ankylosing spondylitis patients. The full study cohort comprised roughly 24 ankylosing spondylitis patients and roughly 100 healthy donors.

What the study reported, not specific to this receptor: Some TCR beta motif variants had previously been reported in synovial fluid and blood of reactive arthritis patients, which suggested common disease-initiation mechanisms. According to the report, matched synovial fluid samples from ankylosing spondylitis patients were significantly enriched for the disease-linked clones. Blood from ankylosing spondylitis patients appeared to be characterized by a TCR beta motif made up of about 8 highly homologous amino acid variants. The disease-linked clones showed a CD8+ phenotype and occurred at relatively low frequencies in peripheral blood.

This clonotype was seen repeatedly, ten times or more. Its antigen target is currently unknown. Within one base of it there is no much larger clone, and no base qualities were kept. Trimming accounts for 0 bases at V and 9 bases at J, while the number of junction bases matched to no gene is 9. Inclusive of the bounding cysteine and phenylalanine, the CDR3 is 16 residues long. CDR3 DNA is the only sequence kept; it has 48 bases, read in frame from the first base. The germline V gene provides CDR1 SGDLS and CDR2 YYNGEE. The sample was run on an Illumina HiSeq 2500. TCR beta libraries were prepared by quantitative 5'-RACE with molecular barcodes. On the study's bioinformatics: A new computational method based on a probabilistic model of VDJ rearrangement was used to identify disease-linked TCR variants. Clones were called with MiXCR by TCRdb after fastp trimmed the public reads at Q25, and only in-frame beta chains were retained. Here each entry gathers all rows of one CDR3 protein and keeps the most common genes and DNA. TCRdb's processing, not the authors' own work, is the source of the V and J calls. Recorded for this sample are around 250,000 distinct CDR3 sequences; over 15% of them occurred a single time. Jointly, the top ten make up more than 25% of the sample.

The receptor chain draws on TRBV9 and TRBJ2-1, with 10 bases in between that match TRBD2. The sequence derives from a male donor with ankylosing spondylitis or in good health (not recorded which). Input material: blood, either unsorted or a sorted T cell fraction (not recorded which). The CDR3 here reads CASSVEVLAGSAEQFF. The DNA is TGTGCCAGCAGCGTAGAGGTACTAGCGGGAAGTGCTGAGCAGTTCTTC.